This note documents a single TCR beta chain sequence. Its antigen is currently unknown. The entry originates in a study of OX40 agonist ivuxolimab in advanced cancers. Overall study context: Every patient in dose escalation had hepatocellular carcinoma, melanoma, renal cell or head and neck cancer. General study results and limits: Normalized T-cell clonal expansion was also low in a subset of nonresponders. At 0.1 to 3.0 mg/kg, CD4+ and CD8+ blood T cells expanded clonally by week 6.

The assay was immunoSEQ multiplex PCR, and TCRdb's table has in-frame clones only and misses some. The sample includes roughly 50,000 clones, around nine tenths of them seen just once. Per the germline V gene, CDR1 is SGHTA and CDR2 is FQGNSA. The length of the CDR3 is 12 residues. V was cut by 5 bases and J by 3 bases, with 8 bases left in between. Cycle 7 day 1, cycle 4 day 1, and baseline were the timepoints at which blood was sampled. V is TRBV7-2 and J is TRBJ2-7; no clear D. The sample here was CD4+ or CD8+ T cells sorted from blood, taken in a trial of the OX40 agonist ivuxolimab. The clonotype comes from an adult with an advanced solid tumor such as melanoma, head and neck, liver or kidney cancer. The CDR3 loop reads CASSPIRYEQYF. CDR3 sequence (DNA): TGTGCCAGCAGCCCGATCCGCTACGAGCAGTACTTC.